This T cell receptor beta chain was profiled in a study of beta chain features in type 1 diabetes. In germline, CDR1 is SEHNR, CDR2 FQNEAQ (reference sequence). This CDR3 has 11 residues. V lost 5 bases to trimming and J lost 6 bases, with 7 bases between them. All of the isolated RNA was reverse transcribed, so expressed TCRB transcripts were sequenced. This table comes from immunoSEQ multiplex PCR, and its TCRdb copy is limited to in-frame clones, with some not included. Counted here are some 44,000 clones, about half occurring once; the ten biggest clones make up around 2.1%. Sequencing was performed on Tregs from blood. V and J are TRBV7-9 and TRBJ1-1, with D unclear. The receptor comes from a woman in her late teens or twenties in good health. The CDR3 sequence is CASSLAAEAFF. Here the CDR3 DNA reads TGTGCCAGCAGCCTGGCAGCTGAAGCTTTCTTT.